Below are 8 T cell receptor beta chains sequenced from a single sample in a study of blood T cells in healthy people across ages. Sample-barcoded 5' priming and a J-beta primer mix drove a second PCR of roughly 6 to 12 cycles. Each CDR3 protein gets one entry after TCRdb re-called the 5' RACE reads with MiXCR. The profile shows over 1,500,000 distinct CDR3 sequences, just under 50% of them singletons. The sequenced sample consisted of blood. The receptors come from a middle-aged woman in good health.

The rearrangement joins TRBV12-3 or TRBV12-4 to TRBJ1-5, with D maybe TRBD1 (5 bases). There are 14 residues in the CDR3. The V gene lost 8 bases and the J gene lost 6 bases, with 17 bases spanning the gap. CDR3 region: CASDRSGGSQPQHF. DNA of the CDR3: TGTGCCAGCGATAGAAGCGGGGGTAGTCAGCCCCAGCATTTT.

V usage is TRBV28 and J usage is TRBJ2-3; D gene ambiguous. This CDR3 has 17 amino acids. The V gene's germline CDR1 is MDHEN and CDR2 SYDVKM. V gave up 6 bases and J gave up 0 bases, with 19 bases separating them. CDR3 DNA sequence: TGTGCCAGCAGCCTTATCCCCAGACTGAGTAGCACAGATACGCAGTATTTT. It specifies CASSLIPRLSSTDTQYF.

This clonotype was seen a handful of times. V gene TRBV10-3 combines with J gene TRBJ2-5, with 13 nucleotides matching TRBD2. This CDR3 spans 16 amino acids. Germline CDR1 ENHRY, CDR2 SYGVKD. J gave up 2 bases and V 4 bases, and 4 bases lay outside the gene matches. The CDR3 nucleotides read TGTGCCATCAGTGGGACTAGCGGGGGTCCTCAAGAGACCCAGTACTTC. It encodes CAISGTSGGPQETQYF.

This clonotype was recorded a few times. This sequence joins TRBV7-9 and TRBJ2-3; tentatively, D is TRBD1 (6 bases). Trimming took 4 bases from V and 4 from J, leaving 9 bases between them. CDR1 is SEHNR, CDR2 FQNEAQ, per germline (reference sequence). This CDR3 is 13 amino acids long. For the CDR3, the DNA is TGTGCCAGCAGCTCCGGACAGTCAGATACGCAGTATTTT. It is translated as CASSSGQSDTQYF. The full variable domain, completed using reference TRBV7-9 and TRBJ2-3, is DTGVSQNPRHKITKRGQNVTFRCDPISEHNRLYWYRQTLGQGPEFLTYFQNEAQLEKSRLLSDRFSAERPKGSFSTLEIQRTEQGDSAMYLCASSSGQSDTQYFGPGTRLTVL.

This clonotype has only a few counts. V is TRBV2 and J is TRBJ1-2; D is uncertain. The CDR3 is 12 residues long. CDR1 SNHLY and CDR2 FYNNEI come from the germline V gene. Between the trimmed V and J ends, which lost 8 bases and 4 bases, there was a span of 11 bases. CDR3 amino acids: CASLGLGYGYTF. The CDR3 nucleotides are TGTGCCAGCCTAGGGCTTGGCTATGGCTACACCTTC.

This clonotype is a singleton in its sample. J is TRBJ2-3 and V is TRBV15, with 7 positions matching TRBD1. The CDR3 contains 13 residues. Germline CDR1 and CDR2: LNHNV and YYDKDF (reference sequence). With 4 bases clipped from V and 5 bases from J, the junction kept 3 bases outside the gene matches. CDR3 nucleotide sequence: TGTGCCACCAGCACGACAGGGAGAGATACGCAGTATTTT. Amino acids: CATSTTGRDTQYF.

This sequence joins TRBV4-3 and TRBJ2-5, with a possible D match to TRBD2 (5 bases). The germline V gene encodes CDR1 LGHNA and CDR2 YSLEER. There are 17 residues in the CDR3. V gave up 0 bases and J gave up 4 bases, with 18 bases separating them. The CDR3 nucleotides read TGCGCCAGCAGCCAAGAGGTGGGAGACACACTGGGAGAGACCCAGTACTTC. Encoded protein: CASSQEVGDTLGETQYF.

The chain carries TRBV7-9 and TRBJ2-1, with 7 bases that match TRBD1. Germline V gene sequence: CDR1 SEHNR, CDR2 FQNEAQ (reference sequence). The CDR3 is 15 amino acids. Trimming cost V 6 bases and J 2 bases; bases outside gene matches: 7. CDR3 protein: CASRGHRGPYNEQFF. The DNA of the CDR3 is TGTGCCAGCAGGGGCCACAGGGGCCCCTACAATGAGCAGTTCTTC.